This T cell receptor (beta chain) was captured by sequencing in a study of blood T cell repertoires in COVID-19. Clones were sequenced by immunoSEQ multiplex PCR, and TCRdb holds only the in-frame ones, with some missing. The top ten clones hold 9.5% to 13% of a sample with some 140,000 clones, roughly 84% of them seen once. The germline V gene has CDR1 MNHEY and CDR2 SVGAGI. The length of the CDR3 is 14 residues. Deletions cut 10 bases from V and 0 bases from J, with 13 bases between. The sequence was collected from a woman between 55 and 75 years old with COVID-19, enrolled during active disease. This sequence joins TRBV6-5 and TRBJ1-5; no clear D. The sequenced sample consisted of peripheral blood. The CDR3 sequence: CATRLGNSNQPQHF. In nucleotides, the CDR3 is TGTGCCACCCGCTTGGGCAATAGCAATCAGCCCCAGCATTTT.